Listed below are T cell receptor beta chains from one sample, sequenced in a study of T cell changes during pregnancy in multiple sclerosis. Some clones are missing from TCRdb's copy, which holds only in-frame ones; the method was immunoSEQ multiplex PCR. The sample has approximately 98,000 clones; about 90% are singletons. The sample in question was peripheral blood, obtained after pregnancy. All receptors come from a female donor in good health, enrolled as a control in a pregnancy study. Each CDR3 is given with its conserved first and last residue. D genes are given only for firm matches. Not every row has a clone size; where given, it reads once, few, many or a size class.

d_call j_call clone_size v_call cdr3_nt cdr3_aa
TRBD1 TRBJ2-1 NA TRBV6-4 TGTGCCAGCAGTGGGATCGGGACAGGGGGCCGGAATGAGCAGTTCTTC CASSGIGTGGRNEQFF
NA TRBJ2-4 NA TRBV5-4 TGTGCCAGCAGCCAATTTACAGGGCGCGGTAACATTCAGTACTTC CASSQFTGRGNIQYF
NA TRBJ2-5 NA TRBV29-1 TGCAGCGTTGTGGGGGGGGGCGGGGAGGTTTTCCAAGAGACCCAGTACTTC CSVVGGGGEVFQETQYF
NA TRBJ1-2 NA TRBV5-1 TGCGCCAGCAGCTTGGTTGACAGAGTTTCTGGCTACACCTTC CASSLVDRVSGYTF
TRBD1 TRBJ1-1 NA TRBV2 TGTGCCAGCAGGGGGACAGGGTTGACTGAAGCTTTCTTT CASRGTGLTEAFF
NA TRBJ1-2 NA TRBV10-3 TGTGCCATCAGGACAGGCAACTATGGCTACACCTTC CAIRTGNYGYTF
NA TRBJ1-5 NA TRBV6-6 TGTGCCAGCAGTGGTCCCGGGGGCAATCAGCCCCAGCATTTT CASSGPGGNQPQHF
NA TRBJ2-2 NA TRBV29-1 TGCAGCGTTGAAGAACCACTCGGGGAGCTGTTTTTT CSVEEPLGELFF
NA TRBJ1-2 NA TRBV11-2 TGTGCCAGCAAGTACGCAGGCGCTGACTATGGCTACACCTTC CASKYAGADYGYTF
NA TRBJ1-1 NA TRBV2 TGTGCCAGCACCAGGGAGAACACTGAAGCTTTCTTT CASTRENTEAFF
NA TRBJ1-1 NA TRBV7-9 TGTGCCAGCAGCTTAGTTCGCGGGTTCGGCACTGAAGCTTTCTTT CASSLVRGFGTEAFF
NA TRBJ2-3 NA TRBV28 TGTGCCAGCAACCCGGGACTTCTTTCAGATACGCAGTATTTT CASNPGLLSDTQYF
NA TRBJ2-5 NA TRBV11-2 TGTGCCAGCGGAATGGGTTTAGGGGACTTTGAGACCCAGTACTTC CASGMGLGDFETQYF
TRBD1 TRBJ1-2 NA TRBV5-1 TGCGCCAGCAGCCCTAGGGACAGGGATTCCGACAGGCTCTACTATGGCTACACCTTC CASSPRDRDSDRLYYGYTF
NA TRBJ1-1 NA TRBV18 TGTGCCAGCTCACCATCAAATCCCTATGAGAGTAGCACTGAAGCTTTCTTT CASSPSNPYESSTEAFF
NA TRBJ1-1 NA TRBV6-4 TGTGCCAGCAGTGCCCAACGGGGCACTGAAGCTTTCTTT CASSAQRGTEAFF
NA TRBJ2-3 NA TRBV6-4 TGTGCCAGCAGTGACGGAGAAACTAGCACAGATACGCAGTATTTT CASSDGETSTDTQYF
TRBD2 TRBJ2-3 NA TRBV29-1 TGCAGCGTTCTGGGGACTAGCGGAACTAGCACAGATACGCAGTATTTT CSVLGTSGTSTDTQYF
NA TRBJ1-2 NA TRBV29-1 TGCAGCGTTGAAGATGCGACTGGACAGCTCTATGGCTACACCTTC CSVEDATGQLYGYTF
TRBD1 TRBJ2-5 once TRBV7-2 TGTGCCAGCAGCTACCCCGGGACAGGCCAAGAGACCCAGTACTTC CASSYPGTGQETQYF
NA TRBJ2-1 NA TRBV10-2 TGCGCCAGCAGTGAGTCGCAGGGGAATTTCTACAATGAGCAGTTCTTC CASSESQGNFYNEQFF
NA TRBJ1-6 once TRBV30 TGTGCCTGGAGTGCTCAGTTTAATTCACCCCTCCACTTT CAWSAQFNSPLHF
NA TRBJ2-3 NA TRBV9 TGTGCCAGCAGAGCTCCCAGGGACACAGATACGCAGTATTTT CASRAPRDTDTQYF
TRBD1 TRBJ2-3 NA TRBV5-4 TGTGCCAGCAGCTCGGACAGGAGCACAGATACGCAGTATTTT CASSSDRSTDTQYF
NA TRBJ1-2 NA TRBV19 TGTGCCAGTAGCCCTCCCCTGGGGGGGGACTATGGCTACACCTTC CASSPPLGGDYGYTF
NA TRBJ2-1 NA TRBV5-1 TGCGCCAGCAGCTTGGCCGTGGCGGCGGCTTCCAATGAGCAGTTCTTC CASSLAVAAASNEQFF
NA TRBJ2-7 NA TRBV13 TGTGCCAGCAGCTTAGAGGGGAGGCGCGAGCAGTACTTC CASSLEGRREQYF
TRBD1 TRBJ1-2 NA TRBV7-9 TGTGCCAGCAGCTTGGCCGGGACAGGGGGAAGCGGCTACACCTTC CASSLAGTGGSGYTF
NA TRBJ2-1 NA TRBV5-5 TGTGCCAGCAGCGGAGGACTGGGCTCCTACAATGAGCAGTTCTTC CASSGGLGSYNEQFF
NA TRBJ2-5 NA TRBV19 TGTGCCAGTAAACAGGGCCCCCATCAAGAGACCCAGTACTTC CASKQGPHQETQYF
NA TRBJ2-1 NA TRBV29-1 TGCAGCGTGAACGGGGTATCCGTTCGCAATGAGCAGTTCTTC CSVNGVSVRNEQFF
NA TRBJ2-2 NA TRBV7-2 TGTGCCAGCAGCTTAGTCCGGGTTGGCACCGGGGAGCTGTTTTTT CASSLVRVGTGELFF
TRBD2 TRBJ2-1 NA TRBV19 TGTGCCAGTAGTATATGGCCCGGGGGGGCGTATGAGCAGTTCTTC CASSIWPGGAYEQFF
NA TRBJ1-1 NA TRBV28 TGTGCCAGCAGTTTATTCCGGAACACTGAAGCTTTCTTT CASSLFRNTEAFF
TRBD2 TRBJ2-3 NA TRBV7-8 TGTGCCAGCAGCTTAAACGTTTATAGCGGGAGGCTGGGGGAAGATACGCAGTATTTT CASSLNVYSGRLGEDTQYF
NA TRBJ2-7 NA TRBV28 TGTGCCAGCAGTTCGACAGGTTCCTCCTACGAGCAGTACTTC CASSSTGSSYEQYF
TRBD2 TRBJ2-1 once TRBV6-6 TGTGCCAGCAGTCAGACGGGACTAGCGGGGGGGAATGAGCAGTTCTTC CASSQTGLAGGNEQFF
NA TRBJ2-5 NA TRBV6-5 TGTGCCAGCAGTTATTTCTCCGGCCAAGAGACCCAGTACTTC CASSYFSGQETQYF
TRBD1 TRBJ1-1 NA TRBV19 TGTGCCAGTCAAGACAGGGGGCGGGACACTGAAGCTTTCTTT CASQDRGRDTEAFF
NA TRBJ1-5 NA TRBV5-4 TGTGCCAGCAGCTTGCAGGGGCAGCTAAATCAGCCCCAGCATTTT CASSLQGQLNQPQHF